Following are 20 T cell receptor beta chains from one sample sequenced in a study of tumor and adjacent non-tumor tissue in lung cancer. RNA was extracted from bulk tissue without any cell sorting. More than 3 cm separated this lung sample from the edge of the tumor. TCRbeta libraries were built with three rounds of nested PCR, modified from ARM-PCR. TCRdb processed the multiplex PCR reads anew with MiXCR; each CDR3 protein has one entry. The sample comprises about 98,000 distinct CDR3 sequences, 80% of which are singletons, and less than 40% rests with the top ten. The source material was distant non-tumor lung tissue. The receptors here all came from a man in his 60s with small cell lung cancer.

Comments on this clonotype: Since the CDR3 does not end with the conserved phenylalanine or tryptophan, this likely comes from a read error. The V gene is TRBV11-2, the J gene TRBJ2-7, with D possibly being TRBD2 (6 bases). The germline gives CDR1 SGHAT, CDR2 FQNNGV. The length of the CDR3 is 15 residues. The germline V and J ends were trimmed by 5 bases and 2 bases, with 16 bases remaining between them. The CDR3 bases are TGTGCCAGCAGCCTAGCTTCTAGCGACACCTACGAGCAGTACATC. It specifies CASSLASSDTYEQYI.

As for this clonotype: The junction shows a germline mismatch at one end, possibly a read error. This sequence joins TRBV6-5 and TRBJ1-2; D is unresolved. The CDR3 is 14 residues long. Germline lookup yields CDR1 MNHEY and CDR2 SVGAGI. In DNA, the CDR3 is TGCGCCAGCAGTCGTGTCGGGAGGGAAACTGGCTACACCTTC. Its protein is CASSRVGRETGYTF.

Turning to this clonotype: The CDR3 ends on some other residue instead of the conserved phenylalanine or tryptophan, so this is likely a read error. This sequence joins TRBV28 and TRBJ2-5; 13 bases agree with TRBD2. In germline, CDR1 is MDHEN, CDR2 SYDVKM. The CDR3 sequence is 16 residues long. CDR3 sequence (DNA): TGTGCGAGCAGTTCCTGGACTAGCGGGAGTACGGAGACCCAGTACTTA. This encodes CASSSWTSGSTETQYL.

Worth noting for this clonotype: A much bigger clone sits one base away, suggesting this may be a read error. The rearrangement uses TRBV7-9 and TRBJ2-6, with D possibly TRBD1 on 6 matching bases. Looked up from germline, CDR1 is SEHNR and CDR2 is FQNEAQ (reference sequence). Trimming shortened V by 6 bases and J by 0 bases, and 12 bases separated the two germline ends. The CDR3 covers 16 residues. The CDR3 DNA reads TGTGCCAGCAGTTCGGGACACTTCTCTGGGGCCAACGTCCTGACTTTC. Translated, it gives CASSSGHFSGANVLTF.

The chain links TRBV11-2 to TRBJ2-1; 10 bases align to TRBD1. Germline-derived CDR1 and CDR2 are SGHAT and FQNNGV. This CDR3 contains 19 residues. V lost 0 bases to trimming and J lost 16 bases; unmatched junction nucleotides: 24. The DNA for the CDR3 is TGTGCCAGCAGCTTAGAGGGGTTTGCGACAGGGGGCTTTATGGCTGTGCAATTCTTC. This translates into CASSLEGFATGGFMAVQFF.

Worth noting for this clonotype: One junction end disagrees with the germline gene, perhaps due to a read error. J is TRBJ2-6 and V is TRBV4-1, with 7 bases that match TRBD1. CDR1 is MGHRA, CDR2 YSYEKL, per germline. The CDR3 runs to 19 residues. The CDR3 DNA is TGTGCCAGCAGCCTCAGAGGGGGCGGCGTCGGCTCTGGGGCCAACGTCCTGACTTTC. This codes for CASSLRGGGVGSGANVLTF.

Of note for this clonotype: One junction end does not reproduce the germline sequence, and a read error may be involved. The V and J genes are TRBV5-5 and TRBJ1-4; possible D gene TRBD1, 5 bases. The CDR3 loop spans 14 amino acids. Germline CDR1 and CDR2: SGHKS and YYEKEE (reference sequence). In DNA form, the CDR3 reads TGTGCCATCAGCTTGAGCCTCGCGGACACGAATCTGTTTTTT. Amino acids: CAISLSLADTNLFF. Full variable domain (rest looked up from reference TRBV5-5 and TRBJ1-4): DAGVTQSPTHLIKTRGQQVTLRCSPISGHKSVSWYQQVLGQGPQFIFQYYEKEERGRGNFPDRFSARQFPNYSSELNVNALLLGDSALYLCAISLSLADTNLFFGSGTQLSVL.

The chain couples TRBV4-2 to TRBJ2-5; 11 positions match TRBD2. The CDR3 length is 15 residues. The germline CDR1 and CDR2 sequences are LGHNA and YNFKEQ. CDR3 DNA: TGTACAAGCAGCCAAGGACTAGCGGGCCAAGAGACCCAGTACTTC. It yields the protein CTSSQGLAGQETQYF.

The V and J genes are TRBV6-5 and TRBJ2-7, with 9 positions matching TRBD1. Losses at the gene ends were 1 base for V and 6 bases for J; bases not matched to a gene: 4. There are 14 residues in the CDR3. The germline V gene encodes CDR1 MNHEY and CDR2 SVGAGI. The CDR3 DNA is TGTGCCAGCAGTTACTTGACAGGGGGGTGCGAGCAGTACTTC. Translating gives CASSYLTGGCEQYF.

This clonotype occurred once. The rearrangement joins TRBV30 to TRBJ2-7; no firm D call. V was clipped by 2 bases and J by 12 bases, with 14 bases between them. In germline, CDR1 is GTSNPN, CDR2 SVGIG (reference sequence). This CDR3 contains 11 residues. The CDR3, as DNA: TGTGCCTGGAGTATAGGGTACGGGCTGTACGTC. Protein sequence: CAWSIGYGLYV.

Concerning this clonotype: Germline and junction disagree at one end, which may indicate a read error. DNA of the CDR3: TGTGCTAGCAACTCCACGGTGGGGCGGACCCAAGAGACCCAGTACTTC. Protein: CASNSTVGRTQETQYF. This chain connects TRBV5-4 to TRBJ2-5, with a possible D match to TRBD1 (5 bases). CDR1 is SGHNT, CDR2 YYREEE, per germline (reference sequence). This CDR3 is built from 16 residues.

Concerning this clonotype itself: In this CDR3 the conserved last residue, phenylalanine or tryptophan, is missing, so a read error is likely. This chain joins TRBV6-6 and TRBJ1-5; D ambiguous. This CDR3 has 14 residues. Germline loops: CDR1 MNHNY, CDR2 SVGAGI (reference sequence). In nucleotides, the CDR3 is TGTGACAGCAGCCCCGCGGGTAGCAATCAGCCCCAGCATTTA. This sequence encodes CDSSPAGSNQPQHL.

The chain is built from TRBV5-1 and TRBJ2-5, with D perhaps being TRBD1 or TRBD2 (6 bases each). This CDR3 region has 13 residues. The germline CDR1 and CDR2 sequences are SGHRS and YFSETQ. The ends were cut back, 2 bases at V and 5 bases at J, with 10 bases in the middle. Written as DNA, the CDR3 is TGCGCCAGCAGCTTCGAAGGGGGGGAGACCCAGTACTTC. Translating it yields CASSFEGGETQYF.

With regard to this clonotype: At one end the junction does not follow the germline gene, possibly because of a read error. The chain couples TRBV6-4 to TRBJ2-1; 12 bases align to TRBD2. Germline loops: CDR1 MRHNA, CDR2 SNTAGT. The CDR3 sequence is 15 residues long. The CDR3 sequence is CAGSDSTSGSIEQFF. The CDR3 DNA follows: TGTGCCGGCAGTGACTCGACTAGCGGGAGCATTGAGCAGTTCTTC.

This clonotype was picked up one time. CDR3 protein: CASSLWTSGSGEQFF. The CDR3 DNA follows: TGCGCCAGCAGCTTATGGACTAGCGGGAGTGGGGAGCAGTTCTTC. This rearrangement joins TRBV5-1 to TRBJ2-1; 13 bases line up with TRBD2. After removal of 2 bases from V and 10 bases from J, the junction contained 6 bases not matched to a gene. The germline gives CDR1 SGHRS, CDR2 YFSETQ. This CDR3 contains 15 residues.

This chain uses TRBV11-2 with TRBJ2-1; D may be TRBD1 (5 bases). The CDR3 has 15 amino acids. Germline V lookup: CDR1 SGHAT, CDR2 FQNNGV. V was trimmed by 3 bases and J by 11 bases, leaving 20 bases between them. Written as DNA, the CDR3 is TGTGCCAGCAGCTTTCTGGGGCGAGATCACGGTAAGCAGTTCTTC. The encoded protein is CASSFLGRDHGKQFF.

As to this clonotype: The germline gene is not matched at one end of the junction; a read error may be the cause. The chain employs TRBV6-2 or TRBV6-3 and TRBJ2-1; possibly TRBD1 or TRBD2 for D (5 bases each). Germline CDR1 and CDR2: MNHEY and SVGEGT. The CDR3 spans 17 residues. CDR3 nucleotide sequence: TGTGCCAGCAGTCGACAGATAGGCCCGGGACGATACAATGAGCAGCTCTTC. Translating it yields CASSRQIGPGRYNEQLF.

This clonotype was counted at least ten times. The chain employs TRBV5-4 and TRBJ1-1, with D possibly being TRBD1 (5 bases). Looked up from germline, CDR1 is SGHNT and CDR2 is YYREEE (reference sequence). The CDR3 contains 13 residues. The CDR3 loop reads CAMVRGRGTEAFF. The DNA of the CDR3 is TGTGCGATGGTCCGGGGGAGAGGAACTGAAGCTTTCTTT.

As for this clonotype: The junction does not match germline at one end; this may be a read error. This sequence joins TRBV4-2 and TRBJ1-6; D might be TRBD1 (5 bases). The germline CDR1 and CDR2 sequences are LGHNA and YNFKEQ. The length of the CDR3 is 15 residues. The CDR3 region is CPSSQDLRGGSPLHF. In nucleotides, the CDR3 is TGTCCCAGTAGCCAAGATTTAAGGGGCGGTTCACCCCTCCACTTT.

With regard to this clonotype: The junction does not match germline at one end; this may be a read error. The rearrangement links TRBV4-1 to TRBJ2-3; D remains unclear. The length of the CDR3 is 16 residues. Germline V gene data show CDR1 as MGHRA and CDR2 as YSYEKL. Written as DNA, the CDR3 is TGCGCCAGCAGCCAAGCGATCTTCAAGAGTACAGTTACGCAGTATTTT. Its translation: CASSQAIFKSTVTQYF.